This TCR beta chain was retrieved from a study of lung T cells in sarcoidosis with Löfgren's syndrome (dated 2017 in TCRdb). The study in broad terms: Sarcoidosis was characterized as a granulomatous disease that is mostly pulmonary, in which CD4+ T cells accumulate in bronchoalveolar lavage fluid. The repertoire analyses were focused on Lofgren's syndrome patients.

The sample holds a few counts of this clonotype. Its specific antigen is unknown. Base qualities are missing; no much larger clone stands one base away. Study-wide findings and limitations: CDR3 motifs in TRAV12-1 and TRBV2 were reported to be shared across several Lofgren's syndrome patients, which suggests public CD4+ TCR repertoires. Compared with control subjects, Lofgren's syndrome patients were reported to have TRAV12-1 and TRBV2 as the most expanded V gene segments. The study only suggested recognition of a sarcoidosis-associated antigen, and the antigen remained putative and unidentified. When alphabeta pairing was analyzed, TRAV12-1 tended to pair preferentially with TRBV2, and the resulting paired TCRs displayed CDR3 homology.

The CDR3 measures 14 amino acids from cysteine to phenylalanine. Only CDR3 DNA is held: 42 bases, read in frame from base 1. The junction carries 13 bases between V and J, which are trimmed by 1 base and 7 bases respectively. The germline V gene encodes CDR1 SNHLY and CDR2 FYNNEI. The sequencer listed for this sample is Illumina MiSeq. TCRdb trimmed public reads at Q25 via fastp, called clones via MiXCR and kept in-frame beta chains. Each CDR3 protein gets just one entry, which takes the most common genes and DNA from the rows behind it. The sample table holds more than 50,000 distinct CDR3 sequences, of which 21% were seen once. The top ten constitute under 3% of the sample.

The chain couples TRBV2 to TRBJ1-2; 6 matching bases give a weak D call of TRBD1. This TCR derives from a human donor with sarcoidosis (Löfgren's syndrome or another form), or a control subject (not recorded which). Source material: CD4+ T cells from PBMCs. The CDR3 protein is CASSEVMGAGGYTF. The DNA sequence is TGTGCCAGCAGTGAAGTTATGGGGGCGGGTGGCTACACCTTC.